This T cell receptor (beta chain) was profiled in a study of control samples from healthy donors and cancer patients. Sequencing was performed with immunoSEQ multiplex PCR; in TCRdb, only in-frame clones are kept and a portion is missing. The data contain tens of thousands of clones, 80% to 95% of them singletons. This sequence was found in a woman aged 40 to 49 with lung cancer. The sequencing sample was made of PBMCs.

The CDR3 nucleotides are TGTGCCACCAAGCAGTTAGGGGCGGACGTTGAAGCTTTCTTT. Amino acids: CATKQLGADVEAFF. The chain recombines TRBV19 with TRBJ1-1, with TRBD1 as a possible D gene (5 bases). Germline CDR1 LNHDA, CDR2 SQIVND (reference sequence). Trimming took 10 bases from V and 7 from J, leaving 22 bases between them. There are 14 residues in the CDR3.